The 27 T cell receptor beta chains in this list originate from one sample, sequenced in a study of blood T cell repertoires in COVID-19. Assay used: immunoSEQ multiplex PCR; TCRdb lists only in-frame clones, some missing. Here the sample spans about 480,000 clones, roughly nine tenths being singletons. The sequenced sample consisted of peripheral blood. These receptors originate from a woman in her fifties or sixties with COVID-19, enrolled during active disease.

In this sample, this clone turned up once. This sequence joins TRBV11-3 and TRBJ2-1; the match to TRBD1 covers 10 bases. Germline V gives CDR1 SGHNT, CDR2 YENEEA. Germline trimming cut 3 bases from V and 3 bases from J; bases unmatched to any gene: 2. The CDR3 has 15 amino acids. As DNA, the CDR3 is TGTGCCAGCAGCTTCGGACAGGGGGGCTACAATGAGCAGTTCTTC. This translates into CASSFGQGGYNEQFF.

The chain links TRBV4-1 to TRBJ1-2; perhaps TRBD1 as D (6 bases). This CDR3 contains 15 residues. From germline, CDR1 is MGHRA and CDR2 YSYEKL. V shed 3 bases and J shed 8 bases, with 19 bases lying between them. CDR3 residues: CASSHWVRTDGGYTF. The CDR3 nucleotides read TGCGCCAGCAGCCATTGGGTTAGGACAGACGGGGGCTACACCTTC.

The chain carries TRBV7-9 and TRBJ2-2; 9 bases align to TRBD1. Germline CDR1 and CDR2: SEHNR and FQNEAQ (reference sequence). This CDR3 is built from 16 residues. The trim removed 2 bases at V and 5 bases at J, leaving 6 bases unmatched. In nucleotides, the CDR3 is TGTGCCAGCAGCTTAACGATTGGACAGGGGACCGGGGAGCTGTTTTTT. Protein sequence: CASSLTIGQGTGELFF.

The gene calls are TRBV5-4 and TRBJ2-1, with TRBD2 identical over 16 bases. V shed 4 bases and J 10 bases; nucleotides not matched to a gene: 8. CDR1 and CDR2 (germline): SGHNT, YYREEE (reference sequence). The CDR3 has 16 amino acids. The CDR3, as DNA: TGTGCCAGCAGCATGGGGACTAGCGGGGGGGTTAGGGAGCAGTTCTTC. It codes for CASSMGTSGGVREQFF. The variable domain in full, completed from reference TRBV5-4 and TRBJ2-1, reads ETGVTQSPTHLIKTRGQQVTLRCSSQSGHNTVSWYQQALGQGPQFIFQYYREEENGRGNFPPRFSGLQFPNYSSELNVNALELDDSALYLCASSMGTSGGVREQFFGPGTRLTVL.

This clone was seen more than once but under ten times. The chain employs TRBV7-3 and TRBJ1-2; no clear D gene. V lost 5 bases, J lost 1 base, and 11 bases lay in between. CDR1 and CDR2 (germline): SGHTA, FQGTGA. This CDR3 has 14 residues. CDR3 residues: CASSPGGSNYGYTF. CDR3 sequence (DNA): TGTGCCAGCAGCCCGGGTGGGAGTAACTATGGCTACACCTTC.

V gene TRBV3-1 (or the pseudogene TRBV3-2) combines with J gene TRBJ1-2, with TRBD1 matching over 7 bases. The junction had 2 bases not matched to a gene; V was cut back by 4 bases and J by 0 bases. The length of the CDR3 is 14 residues. Germline CDR1 LGHDT, CDR2 YNNKEL (reference sequence). CDR3 residues: CASSRTGSNYGYTF. In DNA, the CDR3 is TGTGCCAGCAGCCGGACAGGATCTAACTATGGCTACACCTTC.

The chain couples TRBV5-4 to TRBJ2-3, with 8 bases lining up with TRBD1. V lost 0 bases, J lost 2 bases, and 2 bases stayed unmatched. The length of the CDR3 is 15 residues. Germline CDR1 and CDR2: SGHNT and YYREEE (reference sequence). The chain's CDR3 is CASSLATGVTDTQYF. The DNA for the CDR3 is TGTGCCAGCAGCTTGGCGACAGGGGTCACAGATACGCAGTATTTT. Looking up the rest from reference TRBV5-4 and TRBJ2-3 gives the full variable domain: ETGVTQSPTHLIKTRGQQVTLRCSSQSGHNTVSWYQQALGQGPQFIFQYYREEENGRGNFPPRFSGLQFPNYSSELNVNALELDDSALYLCASSLATGVTDTQYFGPGTRLTVL.

The CDR3 spells CASSLWIDRVDEQFF. The CDR3 nucleotides are TGTGCCAGCAGTTTATGGATCGACAGGGTGGATGAGCAGTTCTTC. The V gene is TRBV27, the J gene TRBJ2-1, with 7 bases that match TRBD1. Germline assignment: CDR1 MNHEY and CDR2 SMNVEV (reference sequence). CDR3 length: 15 amino acids. V was pared by 1 base and J by 8 bases, with 8 bases of the junction left unmatched.

The chain links TRBV9 to TRBJ1-2; the D gene is possibly TRBD1 (5 bases). This CDR3 comprises 15 residues. The germline V gene encodes CDR1 SGDLS and CDR2 YYNGEE. Trimming took off 3 bases at V and 3 bases at J, with 15 bases between the two ends. Here the CDR3 DNA reads TGTGCCAGCAGCGCCCCCGGGGGTGGGGACTATGGCTACACCTTC. Translation gives CASSAPGGGDYGYTF.

J is TRBJ1-2 and V is TRBV6-5; a possible D gene is TRBD1 (5 bases). Germline values: CDR1 MNHEY, CDR2 SVGAGI. With 7 bases removed from V and 8 bases from J, the gap between germline ends came to 20 bases. This CDR3 region has 14 residues. CDR3 in amino acids: CASKLGLQIRGYTF. The CDR3 bases are TGTGCCAGCAAGTTGGGACTCCAGATCCGAGGCTACACCTTC.

The chain is built from TRBV19 and TRBJ1-1; D may be TRBD1 (5 bases). In germline, CDR1 is LNHDA, CDR2 SQIVND (reference sequence). V lost 4 bases and J lost 6, with 15 bases in between. The CDR3 sequence is 14 residues long. DNA of the CDR3: TGTGCCAGTAGTAGTGGGGCTGAGGAACCTGAAGCTTTCTTT. Translation: CASSSGAEEPEAFF.

The V and J genes are TRBV5-5 and TRBJ1-1; 7 nucleotides line up with TRBD1. Trimming took 3 bases from V and 0 from J; bases not matched to a gene: 8. The germline CDR1 and CDR2 sequences are SGHKS and YYEKEE (reference sequence). The CDR3 covers 16 residues. The CDR3 loop reads CASSYRLTGVNTEAFF. CDR3 DNA: TGTGCCAGCAGCTATCGTCTAACAGGGGTGAACACTGAAGCTTTCTTT.

This clone was seen once. The chain carries TRBV6-4 and TRBJ1-1; D is possibly TRBD1 (5 bases). Germline lookup yields CDR1 MRHNA and CDR2 SNTAGT. V shed 8 bases and J shed 3 bases, with 13 bases lying between them. The CDR3 has 13 residues. CDR3 coding DNA: TGTGCCAGCCGGGGAGGAGGGGACACTGAAGCTTTCTTT. Its translation: CASRGGGDTEAFF.

The V and J genes are TRBV3-1 (or the pseudogene TRBV3-2) and TRBJ2-7, with D possibly being TRBD1 (6 bases). CDR1 and CDR2 (germline): LGHDT, YNNKEL (reference sequence). V lost 6 bases and J lost 0, with 6 bases in between. The CDR3 is 12 residues long. The CDR3 sequence is CASRTGSYEQYF. The CDR3 nucleotides read TGTGCCAGCAGGACAGGCTCCTACGAGCAGTACTTC.

The chain links TRBV7-9 to TRBJ1-3; D call uncertain. V lost 4 bases and J 2 bases, leaving 12 bases between the germline ends. The CDR3 is made up of 15 amino acids. Germline lookup yields CDR1 SEHNR and CDR2 FQNEAQ (reference sequence). CDR3 protein: CASSSLSAPGNTIYF. Written as DNA, the CDR3 is TGTGCCAGCAGCTCCCTCTCTGCGCCTGGAAACACCATATATTTT.

The chain uses TRBV5-4 and TRBJ1-5, with D hard to call. Germline assignment: CDR1 SGHNT and CDR2 YYREEE (reference sequence). Trimming cost V 4 bases and J 3 bases, with 14 bases left between them. The CDR3 loop spans 15 amino acids. Here the CDR3 DNA reads TGTGCCAGCAGCCCCGGTCCTATCTCCAATCAGCCCCAGCATTTT. Its translation: CASSPGPISNQPQHF. Filled out from reference TRBV5-4 and TRBJ1-5, the complete variable domain reads ETGVTQSPTHLIKTRGQQVTLRCSSQSGHNTVSWYQQALGQGPQFIFQYYREEENGRGNFPPRFSGLQFPNYSSELNVNALELDDSALYLCASSPGPISNQPQHFGDGTRLSIL.

The chain carries TRBV7-3 and TRBJ1-1; D not resolved. CDR3 length equals 14 residues. Germline values: CDR1 SGHTA, CDR2 FQGTGA. V shed 5 bases and J shed 0 bases, with 10 bases lying between them. The CDR3 loop is CASSLSRVNTEAFF. The CDR3 nucleotides are TGTGCCAGCAGCCTGTCACGAGTGAACACTGAAGCTTTCTTT.

The genes are TRBV5-1 and TRBJ2-3, with 8 bases fitting TRBD2. This CDR3 is built from 17 residues. V dropped 0 bases and J dropped 5; count of bases not matched to a gene: 11. Germline V lookup: CDR1 SGHRS, CDR2 YFSETQ. The CDR3 nucleotides read TGCGCCAGCAGCTTGGCCGATTCCGGGGGGGCCGGAGATACGCAGTATTTT. Its translation is CASSLADSGGAGDTQYF.

The chain combines TRBV15 with TRBJ1-6; 9 bases are a match to TRBD1. The V segment lost 5 bases and the J segment 8 bases; nucleotides outside the gene matches: 4. The V gene's germline CDR1 is LNHNV and CDR2 YYDKDF (reference sequence). CDR3 length: 14 amino acids. The CDR3 sequence: CATSPRTGDSPLHF. The CDR3 DNA reads TGTGCCACCAGCCCCCGGACAGGGGATTCACCCCTCCACTTT.

This rearrangement joins TRBV6-1 to TRBJ1-5, with D possibly TRBD1 on 6 matching bases. The V end lost 1 base, the J end lost 1 base, and 11 bases lay between the germline ends. This CDR3 region has 16 residues. Germline loops: CDR1 MNHNS, CDR2 SASEGT. CDR3: CASSEVTGGSNQPQHF. CDR3 DNA: TGTGCCAGCAGTGAAGTGACAGGCGGGAGCAATCAGCCCCAGCATTTT.

The V gene is TRBV19, the J gene TRBJ1-5; 10 bases agree with TRBD1. The CDR3 contains 18 residues. The germline V gene encodes CDR1 LNHDA and CDR2 SQIVND (reference sequence). V was pared by 6 bases and J by 2 bases, with 13 bases of the junction left unmatched. The CDR3 protein is CASSPRTGGQYRNQPQHF. The DNA for the CDR3 is TGTGCCAGTAGCCCTCGGACAGGGGGACAATATCGCAATCAGCCCCAGCATTTT.

The CDR3, as DNA: TGTGCCAGCAGCCCGGGACAGGGGACCAACTATGGCTACACCTTC. This translates into CASSPGQGTNYGYTF. The J gene is TRBJ1-2, the V gene TRBV27; TRBD1 matches 10 bases. The CDR3 is made up of 15 amino acids. In germline, CDR1 is MNHEY, CDR2 SMNVEV (reference sequence). The trim removed 6 bases at V and 2 bases at J, leaving 6 bases unmatched.

The chain combines TRBV7-9 with TRBJ2-7; 8 nucleotides match TRBD1. V lost 5 bases to trimming and J lost 5 bases; unmatched junction nucleotides: 5. The CDR3 runs 13 residues. Germline CDR1 SEHNR, CDR2 FQNEAQ (reference sequence). CDR3 sequence (DNA): TGTGCCAGCAGCCGCGGACAGGGAGACGAGCAGTACTTC. This encodes CASSRGQGDEQYF.

J is TRBJ1-2 and V is TRBV5-4; D is possibly TRBD1 (6 bases). V gave up 2 bases and J gave up 8 bases, with 16 bases separating them. The CDR3 has 14 amino acids. From germline, CDR1 is SGHNT and CDR2 YYREEE (reference sequence). CDR3: CASSLPRGGRGYTF. Written as DNA, the CDR3 is TGTGCCAGCAGCTTACCCCGGGGGGGGCGGGGCTACACCTTC. The complete variable domain, with remaining parts taken from reference TRBV5-4 and TRBJ1-2, reads ETGVTQSPTHLIKTRGQQVTLRCSSQSGHNTVSWYQQALGQGPQFIFQYYREEENGRGNFPPRFSGLQFPNYSSELNVNALELDDSALYLCASSLPRGGRGYTFGSGTRLTVV.

The chain uses TRBV9 and TRBJ1-1; D gene ambiguous. The V gene's germline CDR1 is SGDLS and CDR2 YYNGEE. This CDR3 is built from 14 residues. Trimming took 1 base from V and 5 from J, leaving 12 bases between them. For the CDR3, the DNA is TGTGCCAGCAGCGTATCTGGGTACGGGACTGAAGCTTTCTTT. Protein product: CASSVSGYGTEAFF.

The V gene is TRBV10-1, the J gene TRBJ1-1; D is unclear. The CDR3 extends over 12 amino acids. Trimming shortened V by 4 bases and J by 7 bases, and 10 bases separated the two germline ends. Germline V gene data show CDR1 as WNHNN and CDR2 as SYGVQD (reference sequence). The CDR3 protein is CASSVSGGEAFF. Here the CDR3 DNA reads TGCGCCAGCAGTGTGTCTGGAGGTGAAGCTTTCTTT.

The rearrangement uses TRBV9 and TRBJ2-1; maybe TRBD2 (6 bases). Germline CDR1 and CDR2: SGDLS and YYNGEE. V was clipped by 3 bases and J by 5 bases, with 15 bases between them. The CDR3 runs 15 residues. CDR3 sequence (DNA): TGTGCCAGCAGCGGGGGGAGCGGGCCGGACAATGAGCAGTTCTTC. Amino acids: CASSGGSGPDNEQFF.